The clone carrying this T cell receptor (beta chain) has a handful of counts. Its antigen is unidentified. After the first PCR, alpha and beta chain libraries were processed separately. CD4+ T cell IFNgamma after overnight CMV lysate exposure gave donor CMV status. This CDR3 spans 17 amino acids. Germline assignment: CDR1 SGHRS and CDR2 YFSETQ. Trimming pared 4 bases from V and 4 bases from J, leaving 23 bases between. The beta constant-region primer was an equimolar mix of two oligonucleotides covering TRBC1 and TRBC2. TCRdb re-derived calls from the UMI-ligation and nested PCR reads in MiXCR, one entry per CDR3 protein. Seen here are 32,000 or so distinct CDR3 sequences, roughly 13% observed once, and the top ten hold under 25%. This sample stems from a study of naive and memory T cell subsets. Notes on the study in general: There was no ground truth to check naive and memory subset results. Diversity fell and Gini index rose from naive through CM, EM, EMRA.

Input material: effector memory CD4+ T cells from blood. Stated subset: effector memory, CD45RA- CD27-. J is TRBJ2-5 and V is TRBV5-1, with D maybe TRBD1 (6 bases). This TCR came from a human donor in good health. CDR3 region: CASSVGTTHGVVETQYF. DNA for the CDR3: TGCGCCAGCAGCGTGGGGACAACACATGGGGTAGTAGAGACCCAGTACTTC.